This T cell receptor beta chain was retrieved from a study of blood T cells in healthy people across ages. Looking at the study overall: About one barcoded beta molecule per two T cells was the capture yield of template switching. Findings and caveats of the study: Observed TCR beta diversity per million T cells went down as age went up. This fall followed a roughly linear course with age.

Germline assignment: CDR1 SGHKS and CDR2 YYEKEE (reference sequence). The CDR3 loop spans 15 amino acids. The V gene lost 4 bases and the J gene lost 3 bases, with 13 bases spanning the gap. With a J-beta primer mix and a sample-barcoded 5' primer, a second PCR ran about 6 to 11 cycles. TCRdb used MiXCR to reprocess the 5' RACE reads, holding one entry per CDR3 protein. The data show about 290,000 distinct CDR3 sequences, 25% to 30% seen once. Turning to this clonotype: Its antigen remains unknown.

This chain uses TRBV5-5 with TRBJ2-2; a weak D match, TRBD2 (5 bases). The sequenced material came from blood. The TCR sequence derives from a woman aged 70-85 years in good health. CDR3 region: CASSLRARDTGELFF. CDR3 sequence (DNA): TGTGCCAGCAGCCTCCGGGCGAGGGACACCGGGGAGCTGTTTTTT. Drawing the rest from reference TRBV5-5 and TRBJ2-2, the complete variable domain is DAGVTQSPTHLIKTRGQQVTLRCSPISGHKSVSWYQQVLGQGPQFIFQYYEKEERGRGNFPDRFSARQFPNYSSELNVNALLLGDSALYLCASSLRARDTGELFFGEGSRLTVL.